This T cell receptor beta chain was sequenced in a study of blood T cell repertoires in COVID-19. Overall study: Samples came from the United States, Italy and Spain, spanning acute and convalescent COVID-19. Sources were T cells, B-cell-depleted T cells, or PBMCs; the material itself was cDNA or gDNA.

Authors' data handling: From reference gene primer amplification, estimates of nucleated cell counts were derived. Profiling relied on immunoSEQ multiplex PCR, and the TCRdb table lists in-frame clones only, not all of them. V and J calls and clone size are as listed in that table; D and trimming were resolved from the DNA. In the table there are more than 200,000 clones, 83% of which are singletons. This clone has more than one count but fewer than ten. V was cut by 0 bases and J by 0 bases, with 12 bases left in between. Per germline, CDR1 LNHNV and CDR2 YYDKDF (reference sequence). CDR3 length equals 17 residues.

This sequence originates from a woman aged 40 to 50 with active or convalescent COVID-19. The sequenced material came from peripheral blood. The V gene is TRBV15, the J gene TRBJ2-4, with D possibly being TRBD2 (5 bases). CDR3 in DNA: TGTGCCACCAGCAGAGATTTAAGCGGACTAGCCAAAAACATTCAGTACTTC. This translates into CATSRDLSGLAKNIQYF. The whole variable domain, remainder taken from reference TRBV15 and TRBJ2-4, is DAMVIQNPRYQVTQFGKPVTLSCSQTLNHNVMYWYQQKSSQAPKLLFHYYDKDFNNEADTPDNFQSRRPNTSFCFLDIRSPGLGDTAMYLCATSRDLSGLAKNIQYFGAGTRLSVL.